The 27 T cell receptor beta chains below all came from one sample that was sequenced in a study of radiotherapy plus CTLA-4 blockade in lung cancer. Only in-frame clones appear in the TCRdb table, and some are missing; sequencing was by immunoSEQ multiplex PCR. The profile shows tens of thousands of clones, about 83% of them singletons. The sequencing here drew on peripheral blood, taken from a patient treated with radiotherapy plus ipilimumab. Receptors were obtained from a human donor with non-small cell lung cancer who had stable disease on radiotherapy plus ipilimumab.

The chain uses TRBV6-5 and TRBJ1-6; TRBD1 matches at 7 bases. CDR3 length: 15 amino acids. The J segment lost 6 bases and the V segment lost 6 bases, leaving 8 bases of the junction unmatched. Looked up from germline, CDR1 is MNHEY and CDR2 is SVGAGI. The CDR3 coding sequence is TGTGCCAGCAGCCAGGGGACAGTACCTAATTCACCCCTCCACTTT. This sequence encodes CASSQGTVPNSPLHF.

The rearrangement uses TRBV11-3 and TRBJ1-1, with unresolved D. CDR3 length equals 13 residues. The germline V gene encodes CDR1 SGHNT and CDR2 YENEEA. V lost 5 bases to trimming and J lost 5 bases, with 12 bases between them. CDR3 amino acids: CASSPRANTEAFF. The CDR3 DNA reads TGTGCCAGCAGCCCCCGCGCAAATACTGAAGCTTTCTTT.

The J gene is TRBJ1-4, the V gene TRBV5-1; a possible D gene is TRBD1 (6 bases). The ends were cut back, 3 bases at V and 4 bases at J, with 13 bases in the middle. Looked up from germline, CDR1 is SGHRS and CDR2 is YFSETQ. The CDR3 totals 15 residues. Here the CDR3 reads CASSSSGGVNEKLFF. Here the CDR3 DNA reads TGCGCCAGCAGCTCCAGCGGGGGCGTTAATGAAAAACTGTTTTTT.

This clone came up a few times. V and J are TRBV6-6 and TRBJ1-1; TRBD1 matches at 9 bases. Germline-derived CDR1 and CDR2 are MNHNY and SVGAGI (reference sequence). Trimming took 6 bases from V and 5 from J; bases not matched to a gene: 10. The CDR3 extends over 15 amino acids. The chain's CDR3 is CASRVTGGAYTEAFF. Written as DNA, the CDR3 is TGTGCCAGCAGGGTAACAGGGGGCGCCTATACTGAAGCTTTCTTT.

With regard to this clone: The same CDR3 also results from other DNA sequences found in this sample. The chain links TRBV18 to TRBJ2-5; D remains ambiguous. From germline, CDR1 is KGHSH and CDR2 LQKENI. With 3 bases removed from V and 4 bases from J, the gap between germline ends came to 3 bases. The CDR3 covers 11 residues. CDR3 DNA sequence: TGTGCCAGCTCACCTGGAGAGACCCAGTACTTC. It is translated as CASSPGETQYF.

The rearrangement joins TRBV5-1 to TRBJ2-3; tentatively, D is TRBD1 (6 bases). Germline loops: CDR1 SGHRS, CDR2 YFSETQ. The CDR3 extends over 16 amino acids. Trimming took off 0 bases at V and 6 bases at J, with 17 bases between the two ends. The CDR3, as DNA: TGCGCCAGCAGCTTGGCAGGGGCCTCTACCGGGGATACGCAGTATTTT. It yields the protein CASSLAGASTGDTQYF.

The chain uses TRBV30 and TRBJ1-5; 9 bases line up with TRBD1. CDR1 and CDR2 from the germline V gene are GTSNPN and SVGIG (reference sequence). The V segment lost 1 base and the J segment 3 bases; nucleotides outside the gene matches: 1. The CDR3 totals 14 residues. The CDR3 DNA reads TGTGCCTGGAGTGGGACAGGGGTCAATCAGCCCCAGCATTTT. Protein product: CAWSGTGVNQPQHF.

The CDR3 region is CASSIQGPTGELFF. The CDR3 coding sequence is TGTGCCAGCAGCATACAGGGTCCCACCGGGGAGCTGTTTTTT. This chain links TRBV11-2 with TRBJ2-2; TRBD1 is a possible D gene (6 bases). Germline V lookup: CDR1 SGHAT, CDR2 FQNNGV. CDR3 length equals 14 residues. Trimming took off 5 bases at V and 4 bases at J, with 11 bases between the two ends.

V gene TRBV7-3 combines with J gene TRBJ2-2; the D gene is possibly TRBD2 (6 bases). The ends were cut back, 8 bases at V and 3 bases at J, with 13 bases in the middle. CDR3 size: 14 residues. Germline-derived CDR1 and CDR2 are SGHTA and FQGTGA. The CDR3 is CASGVEGHTGELFF. As DNA, the CDR3 is TGTGCCAGCGGAGTGGAGGGTCACACCGGGGAGCTGTTTTTT.

The chain recombines TRBV19 with TRBJ2-1; D may correspond to TRBD1 or TRBD2 (5 bases each). The germline gives CDR1 LNHDA, CDR2 SQIVND (reference sequence). The CDR3 totals 15 residues. With 5 bases removed from V and 8 bases from J, the gap between germline ends came to 19 bases. The CDR3 region is CASSGGSRLKDEQFF. The CDR3 DNA sequence: TGTGCCAGTAGTGGGGGTAGCCGCTTGAAGGATGAGCAGTTCTTC.

The V and J genes are TRBV27 and TRBJ2-7, with TRBD2 identical over 10 bases. The trim removed 6 bases at V and 2 bases at J, leaving 13 bases unmatched. The germline CDR1 and CDR2 sequences are MNHEY and SMNVEV (reference sequence). The length of the CDR3 is 17 residues. The DNA of the CDR3 is TGTGCCAGCAGCCCCCAAGCCACTAGCGGGATACCCTACGAGCAGTACTTC. Encoded protein: CASSPQATSGIPYEQYF.

The J gene is TRBJ1-6, the V gene TRBV5-4; D is possibly TRBD1 (5 bases). The CDR3 runs to 17 residues. V was shortened by 0 bases and J by 0 bases, with 10 bases between the two germline ends. The germline V gene encodes CDR1 SGHNT and CDR2 YYREEE (reference sequence). This CDR3 reads CASSLDPGSSYNSPLHF. CDR3 sequence (DNA): TGTGCCAGCAGCTTGGACCCAGGGAGCTCCTATAATTCACCCCTCCACTTT. The entire variable domain, with the rest obtained from reference TRBV5-4 and TRBJ1-6, is as follows: ETGVTQSPTHLIKTRGQQVTLRCSSQSGHNTVSWYQQALGQGPQFIFQYYREEENGRGNFPPRFSGLQFPNYSSELNVNALELDDSALYLCASSLDPGSSYNSPLHFGNGTRLTVT.

This clone was picked up one time. V is TRBV28 and J is TRBJ1-2, with TRBD1 matching over 8 bases. The CDR3 is 15 amino acids. Unmatched junction bases numbered 8, after V lost 5 bases and J lost 3 bases. Looked up from germline, CDR1 is MDHEN and CDR2 is SYDVKM. CDR3 region: CASSRPGGGDYGYTF. Written as DNA, the CDR3 is TGTGCCAGCAGTCGTCCAGGGGGCGGGGACTATGGCTACACCTTC.

The chain carries TRBV28 and TRBJ2-5, with D hard to call. The CDR3 is 13 residues long. Germline assignment: CDR1 MDHEN and CDR2 SYDVKM. CDR3 bases: TGTTCGACGGTACAGCGAACGCCCCCGATCCAGTACTTC. It encodes CSTVQRTPPIQYF. The full variable domain, with the rest looked up from reference TRBV28 and TRBJ2-5, is DVKVTQSSRYLVKRTGEKVFLECVQDMDHENMFWYRQDPGLGLRLIYFSYDVKMKEKGDIPEGYSVSREKKERFSLILESASTNQTSMYLCSTVQRTPPIQYFGPGTRLLVL.

The chain uses TRBV6-6 and TRBJ2-1; D gene uncertain. Germline CDR1 is MNHNY and CDR2 is SVGAGI (reference sequence). The CDR3 has 14 residues. Trimming took 0 bases from V and 4 from J, leaving 7 bases between them. CDR3 in DNA: TGTGCCAGCAGTTACTCGGTTCTTTACAATGAGCAGTTCTTC. Its translation is CASSYSVLYNEQFF.

This chain links TRBV5-1 with TRBJ2-3; 13 bases are shared with TRBD2. The germline gives CDR1 SGHRS, CDR2 YFSETQ. The CDR3 length is 16 residues. Trimming took 3 bases from V and 2 from J; bases not matched to a gene: 3. The CDR3 sequence: CASSSGLAGLTDTQYF. The CDR3 bases are TGCGCCAGCAGCTCGGGACTAGCGGGGCTCACAGATACGCAGTATTTT.

The rearrangement links TRBV5-6 to TRBJ1-5; 8 nucleotides align to TRBD1. V dropped 2 bases and J dropped 7; count of bases not matched to a gene: 5. This CDR3 has 14 residues. Germline-derived CDR1 and CDR2 are SGHDT and YYEEEE. The CDR3 coding sequence is TGTGCCAGCAGCTTCGGACAGGGACGGCAGCCCCAGCATTTT. This codes for CASSFGQGRQPQHF.

The chain carries TRBV13 and TRBJ2-5; tentatively, D is TRBD1 or TRBD2 (5 bases each). Near its end, the DNA agrees better with TRBJ2-7, so the J call may be wrong. Germline V CDR1 and CDR2: PRHDT, FYEKMQ (reference sequence). This CDR3 has 14 amino acids. The CDR3 bases are TGTGCCAGCAGCTTATGGGACCGCGCCTACGAGCAGTACTTC. Translation: CASSLWDRAYEQYF.

The chain is built from TRBV9 and TRBJ2-5; either TRBD1 or TRBD2 may fit D (5 bases each). Germline-derived CDR1 and CDR2 are SGDLS and YYNGEE. V shed 2 bases and J shed 4 bases, with 9 bases lying between them. This CDR3 contains 13 residues. CDR3 loop: CASSVEGSETQYF. The DNA of the CDR3 is TGTGCCAGCAGCGTTGAGGGGTCAGAGACCCAGTACTTC.

The CDR3 reads CASSRDMGSIETQYF. CDR3 nucleotides: TGTGCCAGCAGTCGAGATATGGGTAGTATCGAGACCCAGTACTTC. The chain couples TRBV7-3 to TRBJ2-5; no clear D. The CDR3 is made up of 15 amino acids. The germline V gene encodes CDR1 SGHTA and CDR2 FQGTGA. The V end was cut by 6 bases, the J end by 5 bases, with 19 bases between.

This clone was detected once. This chain connects TRBV6-1 to TRBJ1-1; TRBD1 matches at 11 bases. The CDR3 sequence is 15 residues long. With V trimmed by 2 bases and J by 7 bases, 6 bases remained unmatched. Germline CDR1 is MNHNS and CDR2 is SASEGT. The CDR3 sequence: CASSEIPGQGVEAFF. CDR3 DNA: TGTGCCAGCAGTGAAATTCCGGGACAGGGGGTTGAAGCTTTCTTT.

J is TRBJ2-6 and V is TRBV4-1; D call uncertain. The CDR3 runs 18 residues. From germline, CDR1 is MGHRA and CDR2 YSYEKL. Trimming stripped 3 bases from V and 0 bases from J, with 15 bases between. The CDR3 coding sequence is TGCGCCAGCAGCCATATGAGCGTTGGTAGCTCTGGGGCCAACGTCCTGACTTTC. Its translation is CASSHMSVGSSGANVLTF.

The chain has TRBV10-1 and TRBJ2-3; no clear D. The V gene's germline CDR1 is WNHNN and CDR2 SYGVQD (reference sequence). The CDR3 extends over 14 amino acids. Trimming removed 2 bases at V and 5 bases at J, with 11 bases between. CDR3 protein: CASSEGSSVDTQYF. DNA for the CDR3: TGCGCCAGCAGTGAGGGCTCAAGCGTAGATACGCAGTATTTT.

This rearrangement joins TRBV27 to TRBJ2-3; possibly TRBD2 for D (6 bases). This CDR3 has 13 residues. The germline V gene has CDR1 MNHEY and CDR2 SMNVEV (reference sequence). Trimming cost V 4 bases and J 6 bases, with 11 bases left between them. The CDR3 region is CASSSAGGDTQYF. The CDR3, as DNA: TGTGCCAGCAGTTCGGCCGGAGGGGATACGCAGTATTTT.

The rearrangement joins TRBV6-5 to TRBJ2-7; D is perhaps TRBD1 or TRBD2 (5 bases each). V lost 5 bases, J lost 4 bases, and 18 bases lay in between. CDR1 is MNHEY and CDR2 is SVGAGI in the germline V gene. CDR3 size: 15 residues. As DNA, the CDR3 is TGTGCCAGCAGTCAAACCGGGACCTCTGGGTACGAGCAGTACTTC. Protein: CASSQTGTSGYEQYF.

This chain joins TRBV19 and TRBJ1-2, with 9 bases that match TRBD1. CDR3 length: 13 amino acids. V lost 6 bases and J lost 7; bases outside the gene matches: 6. Germline V gene data show CDR1 as LNHDA and CDR2 as SQIVND (reference sequence). The CDR3 spells CASRYRDRVGYTF. The DNA for the CDR3 is TGTGCCAGTAGATACCGGGACAGGGTTGGCTACACCTTC. The entire variable domain, with the rest obtained from reference TRBV19 and TRBJ1-2, is as follows: DGGITQSPKYLFRKEGQNVTLSCEQNLNHDAMYWYRQDPGQGLRLIYYSQIVNDFQKGDIAEGYSVSREKKESFPLTVTSAQKNPTAFYLCASRYRDRVGYTFGSGTRLTVV.

The rearrangement links TRBV28 to TRBJ1-1; TRBD1 might be the D (5 bases). Germline lookup yields CDR1 MDHEN and CDR2 SYDVKM. The V end was cut by 6 bases, the J end by 6 bases, with 11 bases between. This CDR3 comprises 12 residues. CDR3 region: CASRSGVAEAFF. CDR3 sequence (DNA): TGTGCCAGCAGATCGGGGGTTGCTGAAGCTTTCTTT.